Listed below are T cell receptor beta chains from one sample, sequenced in a study of PD-1 blockade in classical Hodgkin lymphoma. The repertoire was sequenced with immunoSEQ multiplex PCR; TCRdb's copy has only in-frame clones and lacks some. The data show about 110,000 clones, with around nine tenths seen just once and 15% to 20% held by the top ten. This material consisted of peripheral blood mononuclear cells (PBMCs), taken before the fourth cycle of nivolumab. These receptors came from a human donor with classical Hodgkin lymphoma. Each CDR3 is given with its conserved first and last residue. The D gene is left open where the match is weak. Clone size appears in some rows only: once, few, many, or a class for an expanded clone.

J gene	V gene	clone size	D gene	CDR3 DNA	CDR3 protein
TRBJ2-1	TRBV9	.	.	TGTGCCAGCGGGGCGGACTCTTTGTACAATGAGCAGTTCTTC	CASGADSLYNEQFF
TRBJ2-5	TRBV19	.	.	TGTGCCAGTAGTAAAGGCGGGGTAACGCTAATGAAAGAGACCCAGTACTTC	CASSKGGVTLMKETQYF
TRBJ2-3	TRBV11-2	.	.	TGTGCCAGCAGACCGGATACGCAGTATTTT	CASRPDTQYF
TRBJ1-2	TRBV5-6	.	.	TGTGCCAGCAGCCCGGCCCTGGAAATTAACTATGGCTACACCTTC	CASSPALEINYGYTF
TRBJ2-2	TRBV27	.	.	TGTGCCAGCAGCAGATTTGAGGCCGGGGAGCTGTTTTTT	CASSRFEAGELFF
TRBJ2-1	TRBV13	.	TRBD2	TGTGCCAGCAGCCAGCGGGAGGGCCGTTTTAGCGGGAATGAGCAGTTCTTC	CASSQREGRFSGNEQFF
TRBJ1-2	TRBV30	.	TRBD1	TGTGCCTGGACTACGGGACAGGATTATGGCTACACCTTC	CAWTTGQDYGYTF
TRBJ1-2	TRBV19	.	TRBD1	TGTGCCAGTAGTATGGACAGGAGAAATGGCTACACCTTC	CASSMDRRNGYTF
TRBJ1-1	TRBV25-1	few	.	TGTGCCAGCGCCTCGGACGTGAACACTGAAGCTTTCTTT	CASASDVNTEAFF
TRBJ2-7	TRBV2	.	.	TGTGCCAGCAGCCCTCTGGGCGAGCAGTACTTC	CASSPLGEQYF
TRBJ2-1	TRBV4-2	once	.	TGTGCCAGCAGCCATACCCCTCCCGGATCTGAGCAGTTCTTC	CASSHTPPGSEQFF
TRBJ1-3	TRBV5-4	.	.	TGTGCCAGCAGCTTGGCGGGTATGGGAAACACCATATATTTT	CASSLAGMGNTIYF
TRBJ2-7	TRBV28	.	TRBD2	TGTGCCAGCAGTTTAATAGCGGGAGGGCCCAATTCCTACGAGCAGTACTTC	CASSLIAGGPNSYEQYF
TRBJ1-2	TRBV4-3	.	.	TGCGCCAGCAGCCAAGAGGTGGGGACGGTTTATGGCTACACCTTC	CASSQEVGTVYGYTF
TRBJ2-5	TRBV28	.	.	TGTGCCAGCAGTTTCCAGGGAAGAGAGACCCAGTACTTC	CASSFQGRETQYF
TRBJ1-1	TRBV7-2	.	.	TGTGCCAGCAGCTTAGGTCCAGGAAACACTGAAGCTTTCTTT	CASSLGPGNTEAFF
TRBJ1-3	TRBV7-2	.	.	TGTGCCAGCAGCTTAGTAGGGCTCGGGGCGAGAGGAAACACCATATATTTT	CASSLVGLGARGNTIYF
TRBJ1-4	TRBV4-2	.	TRBD1	TGTGCCAGCAGCCGAACAGGGGCGGCAGTTAATGAAAAACTGTTTTTT	CASSRTGAAVNEKLFF
TRBJ2-3	TRBV6-5	.	.	TGTGCCAGCACCTCGGGAGCGGATACGCAGTATTTT	CASTSGADTQYF
TRBJ2-4	TRBV9	.	TRBD1	TGTGCCAGCAGCGAAGGACAGGGGTCGGTGAGAAACATTCAGTACTTC	CASSEGQGSVRNIQYF
TRBJ1-1	TRBV6-1	once	TRBD1	TGTGCCACCGAACAGGGGACTGAAGCTTTCTTT	CATEQGTEAFF
TRBJ1-1	TRBV5-1	.	TRBD1	TGCGCCAGCAGCACGGGACAGGTGAACACTGAAGCTTTCTTT	CASSTGQVNTEAFF